One and the same sample provided the 22 T cell receptor beta chains below, sequenced in a study of identical twins. TCRdb independently ran MiXCR on the 5' RACE reads; one entry per CDR3 protein. The profile covers roughly 720,000 distinct CDR3 sequences, with around a sixth appearing a single time and about 12% taken by the ten largest. These data also featured in a second study, about T cells expressing NK-cell markers.

Material for sequencing was PBMCs. These receptors all stem from a woman aged 18-30 years in good health.

The J gene is TRBJ2-1, the V gene TRBV7-2, with D unresolved. V lost 5 bases and J lost 4, with 12 bases in between. The CDR3 is 14 amino acids. Per germline, CDR1 SGHTA and CDR2 FQGNSA. Written as DNA, the CDR3 is TGTGCCAGCAGCCAGAGAAGTCTTTACAATGAGCAGTTCTTC. Amino acids: CASSQRSLYNEQFF.

The chain links TRBV12-3 or TRBV12-4 to TRBJ2-1; D remains ambiguous. Trimming cost V 3 bases and J 5 bases, with 14 bases left between them. The CDR3 runs to 15 residues. CDR3 region: CASSFEVQVNNEQFF. The CDR3 coding sequence is TGTGCCAGCAGTTTTGAGGTTCAGGTGAACAATGAGCAGTTCTTC.

This rearrangement joins TRBV20-1 to TRBJ2-5, with 10 positions matching TRBD1. CDR3 length equals 14 residues. The V gene end was trimmed by 6 bases and the J gene end by 3 bases; junction bases not matched to a gene: 7. Per the germline V gene, CDR1 is DFQATT and CDR2 is SNEGSKA (reference sequence). CDR3 loop: CSAPPGTGEETQYF. CDR3 bases: TGCAGTGCGCCTCCCGGGACAGGGGAAGAGACCCAGTACTTC.

V usage is TRBV7-2 and J usage is TRBJ2-7; 9 nucleotides match TRBD2. This CDR3 spans 15 amino acids. The ends lost 3 bases at V and 3 bases at J; junction bases unmatched: 6. The germline V gene has CDR1 SGHTA and CDR2 FQGNSA. CDR3 coding DNA: TGTGCCAGCAGCTTTACACTAGCGGGCCTCTACGAGCAGTACTTC. Its protein product is CASSFTLAGLYEQYF.

This clonotype was recorded a few times. V usage is TRBV5-1 and J usage is TRBJ2-3; 9 bases line up with TRBD2. Germline CDR1 and CDR2: SGHRS and YFSETQ. This CDR3 has 16 residues. The V gene end was trimmed by 3 bases and the J gene end by 0 bases; junction bases not matched to a gene: 5. The CDR3 DNA reads TGCGCCAGCAGCTCTGGGGCGGGAGGGAGCACAGATACGCAGTATTTT. Translating gives CASSSGAGGSTDTQYF.

The gene calls are TRBV27 and TRBJ2-7, with TRBD1 matching over 8 bases. CDR1 and CDR2 from the germline V gene are MNHEY and SMNVEV (reference sequence). There are 13 residues in the CDR3. The ends lost 7 bases at V and 4 bases at J; junction bases unmatched: 6. The CDR3 DNA is TGTGCCAGCACTCTTCGACAGGGGTACGAGCAGTACTTC. Its protein product is CASTLRQGYEQYF.

The chain joins TRBV20-1 to TRBJ1-4; D uncertain. V was shortened by 0 bases and J by 8 bases, with 13 bases between the two germline ends. The CDR3 spans 14 residues. Germline CDR1 is DFQATT and CDR2 is SNEGSKA (reference sequence). Written as DNA, the CDR3 is TGCAGTGCTAGAGATTATACGATTGAGGAAAAACTGTTTTTT. Translating gives CSARDYTIEEKLFF.

This clonotype occurred a few times. The gene calls are TRBV20-1 and TRBJ1-2; D is possibly TRBD1 (6 bases). The CDR3 has 14 amino acids. The germline V and J ends were trimmed by 6 bases and 0 bases, with 14 bases remaining between them. Germline V gene lookup returns CDR1 DFQATT and CDR2 SNEGSKA (reference sequence). The CDR3 region is CSARDIDSNYGYTF. The DNA of the CDR3 is TGCAGTGCGAGGGACATCGACTCTAACTATGGCTACACCTTC.

The chain employs TRBV7-2 and TRBJ1-3, with D hard to call. The V end was cut by 5 bases, the J end by 0 bases, with 8 bases between. The CDR3 is made up of 14 amino acids. CDR1 is SGHTA and CDR2 is FQGNSA in the germline V gene. CDR3: CASSSRSSGNTIYF. The CDR3 bases are TGTGCCAGCAGCAGTAGGAGCTCTGGAAACACCATATATTTT.

Many counts were recorded for this clonotype. The chain employs TRBV12-5 and TRBJ2-1; the D is unclear. The length of the CDR3 is 16 residues. CDR1 and CDR2 from the germline V gene are LGHNT and FRNRAP. V lost 3 bases and J lost 0, with 12 bases in between. Here the CDR3 reads CASGFHSSSSYNEQFF. In DNA, the CDR3 is TGTGCTAGTGGTTTCCACTCATCTAGCTCCTACAATGAGCAGTTCTTC.

This clonotype occurred a few times. The chain links TRBV5-6 to TRBJ1-5, with D possibly TRBD1 on 5 matching bases. CDR1 and CDR2 (germline): SGHDT, YYEEEE. The CDR3 is 13 amino acids. Deletions cut 0 bases from V and 7 bases from J, with 8 bases between. The CDR3 DNA follows: TGTGCCAGCAGCTTGGCCGCAGGGCAGCCCCAGCATTTT. Its translation is CASSLAAGQPQHF.

Written as DNA, the CDR3 is TGTGCCAGCAGTTTTTTGGGACGGACCTACGAGCAGTACTTC. Its protein product is CASSFLGRTYEQYF. This chain connects TRBV12-3 or TRBV12-4 to TRBJ2-7, with D perhaps matching TRBD1 or TRBD2 (5 bases each). The CDR3 runs to 14 residues. With 3 bases removed from V and 2 bases from J, the gap between germline ends came to 11 bases.

This clonotype was seen more than once but under ten times. V and J are TRBV19 and TRBJ1-2; D is possibly TRBD1 (5 bases). In germline, CDR1 is LNHDA, CDR2 SQIVND (reference sequence). With 11 bases removed from V and 2 bases from J, the gap between germline ends came to 12 bases. CDR3 length: 12 amino acids. CDR3 DNA sequence: TGTGCCGCCGGGACTTCGAACTATGGCTACACCTTC. This translates into CAAGTSNYGYTF.

The table lists this clonotype with a few counts. The chain has TRBV10-2 and TRBJ2-7; D remains ambiguous. The CDR3 covers 15 residues. V was shortened by 6 bases and J by 7 bases, with 22 bases between the two germline ends. Germline V gene lookup returns CDR1 WSHSY and CDR2 SAAADI. CDR3 residues: CASRGSIGPRGEQYF. CDR3 nucleotide sequence: TGCGCCAGCAGAGGTTCCATCGGACCCCGTGGGGAGCAGTACTTC.

The chain carries TRBV20-1 and TRBJ2-7; no reliable D call. The CDR3 extends over 15 amino acids. Per germline, CDR1 DFQATT and CDR2 SNEGSKA (reference sequence). Trimming stripped 6 bases from V and 0 bases from J, with 18 bases between. CDR3 loop: CSAPKGGHSSYEQYF. The CDR3 bases are TGCAGTGCCCCGAAAGGTGGCCACAGCTCCTACGAGCAGTACTTC.

This clonotype was detected ten times or more. The chain joins TRBV18 to TRBJ2-7, with TRBD2 identical over 9 bases. CDR1 is KGHSH, CDR2 LQKENI, per germline. The V gene end was trimmed by 3 bases and the J gene end by 1 base; junction bases not matched to a gene: 4. The CDR3 has 15 residues. The CDR3 is CASSPTSGGSYEQYF. DNA of the CDR3: TGTGCCAGCTCACCGACTAGCGGTGGTTCCTACGAGCAGTACTTC.

V usage is TRBV29-1 and J usage is TRBJ2-7; a possible D gene is TRBD2 (6 bases). Trimming cost V 7 bases and J 6 bases, with 19 bases left between them. The CDR3 has 13 amino acids. Germline loops: CDR1 SQVTM, CDR2 ANQGSEA. DNA of the CDR3: TGCAGCGCTAACCGGGACGGGGACTTCGAGCAGTACTTC. Translating gives CSANRDGDFEQYF.

V usage is TRBV5-1 and J usage is TRBJ2-2; D is undetermined. V shed 1 base and J shed 0 bases, with 10 bases lying between them. The CDR3 is 16 amino acids. CDR1 and CDR2 from the germline V gene are SGHRS and YFSETQ. DNA of the CDR3: TGCGCCAGCAGCTTGTTAGGCAGGACGAACACCGGGGAGCTGTTTTTT. Amino acids: CASSLLGRTNTGELFF.

This clonotype appeared once. The V and J genes are TRBV7-8 and TRBJ2-3; 14 positions match TRBD2. Germline CDR1 is SGHVS and CDR2 is FQNEAQ. The V segment lost 4 bases and the J segment 5 bases; nucleotides outside the gene matches: 2. The CDR3 has 15 residues. CDR3 region: CASSSGTSGGDTQYF. In DNA, the CDR3 is TGTGCCAGCAGCTCGGGGACTAGCGGGGGAGATACGCAGTATTTT.

Only a few counts were recorded for this clonotype. The chain couples TRBV29-1 to TRBJ2-2; D gene uncertain. The V gene's germline CDR1 is SQVTM and CDR2 ANQGSEA. Between the trimmed V and J ends, which lost 4 bases and 0 bases, there was a span of 6 bases. CDR3 length: 13 residues. The CDR3 coding sequence is TGCAGCGTTGCCCAGGCGAACACCGGGGAGCTGTTTTTT. Translation: CSVAQANTGELFF.

Only a few counts were recorded for this clonotype. The CDR3 region is CASSHNLGTSATETQYF. In nucleotides, the CDR3 is TGTGCCAGCAGCCACAACCTCGGGACTAGTGCTACCGAGACCCAGTACTTC. The chain recombines TRBV7-9 with TRBJ2-5, with 8 nucleotides matching TRBD2. Germline values: CDR1 SEHNR, CDR2 FQNEAQ (reference sequence). The CDR3 runs to 17 residues. With V trimmed by 5 bases and J by 5 bases, 16 bases remained unmatched.

The chain uses TRBV7-3 and TRBJ2-6; no clear D gene. Trimming removed 5 bases at V and 0 bases at J, with 8 bases between. Germline loops: CDR1 SGHTA, CDR2 FQGTGA. The CDR3 spans 15 residues. This CDR3 reads CASSTLHSGANVLTF. CDR3 bases: TGTGCCAGCAGCACCCTCCACTCTGGGGCCAACGTCCTGACTTTC.